The present T cell receptor (beta chain) was sequenced within a study of response to subunit inactivated influenza vaccine. Study-wide results and caveats: The authors suggested that few new T cells are recruited per seasonal influenza vaccination.

TCRdb called the RT-PCR reads again in MiXCR, with one record for every CDR3 protein. The profile shows more than 450,000 distinct CDR3 sequences, about 10% of them singletons. Germline values: CDR1 SGHDN, CDR2 FVKESK. The CDR3 has 16 residues. Deletions cut 1 base from V and 1 base from J, with 12 bases between. Concerning this clonotype: Its antigen is undetermined.

The clonotype originates from a man between 50 and 59 years old who received an inactivated influenza vaccine. The rearrangement links TRBV14 to TRBJ2-3; tentatively, D is TRBD1 or TRBD2 (5 bases each). Sample: PBMCs from blood, taken on the day of vaccination. CDR3 region: CASSQGPRGGTDTQYF. The CDR3 nucleotides read TGTGCCAGCAGCCAAGGTCCCCGAGGGGGCACAGATACGCAGTATTTT. Drawing the rest from reference TRBV14 and TRBJ2-3, the complete variable domain is EAGVTQFPSHSVIEKGQTVTLRCDPISGHDNLYWYRRVMGKEIKFLLHFVKESKQDESGMPNNRFLAERTGGTYSTLKVQPAELEDSGVYFCASSQGPRGGTDTQYFGPGTRLTVL.